This T cell receptor (beta chain) appears in the sequencing data of a study of CD8 T cells in Susac syndrome. The wider study: Susac syndrome patients were untreated, on corticosteroids with some adding intravenous immunoglobulin, or on intravenous immunoglobulin only.

V dropped 8 bases and J dropped 4 bases, with 8 bases sitting between them. This CDR3 is 12 amino acids long. Per the germline V gene, CDR1 is SEHNR and CDR2 is FQNEAQ (reference sequence). General study findings and limits: The authors acknowledged that their TCR sequencing and HLA analysis involved a relatively small number of individuals. The authors found around 17 Susac-specific public clones in total CD8+ repertoires and roughly five in CD8+ TEMRA repertoires.

Patients with Susac syndrome met the recently defined diagnostic criteria for definite or probable disease. The RNA input was roughly 0.45 to 1 ug, and it was reverse transcribed with random hexamers. Via MiXCR, TCRdb re-called the immunoSEQ multiplex PCR reads, giving one row per CDR3 protein. The sample records 100,000 to 150,000 distinct CDR3 sequences, around 94% being singletons. Comments on this clonotype: What it recognizes is unknown.

The rearrangement links TRBV7-9 to TRBJ2-2; D not resolved. Source material: CD8+ T cells from PBMCs. The clonotype originates from a human donor with Susac syndrome. The DNA of the CDR3 is TGTGCCAGCCCTTTGGTCACCGGGGAGCTGTTTTTT. This sequence encodes CASPLVTGELFF. Variable domain in full (rest from reference TRBV7-9 and TRBJ2-2): DTGVSQNPRHKITKRGQNVTFRCDPISEHNRLYWYRQTLGQGPEFLTYFQNEAQLEKSRLLSDRFSAERPKGSFSTLEIQRTEQGDSAMYLCASPLVTGELFFGEGSRLTVL.